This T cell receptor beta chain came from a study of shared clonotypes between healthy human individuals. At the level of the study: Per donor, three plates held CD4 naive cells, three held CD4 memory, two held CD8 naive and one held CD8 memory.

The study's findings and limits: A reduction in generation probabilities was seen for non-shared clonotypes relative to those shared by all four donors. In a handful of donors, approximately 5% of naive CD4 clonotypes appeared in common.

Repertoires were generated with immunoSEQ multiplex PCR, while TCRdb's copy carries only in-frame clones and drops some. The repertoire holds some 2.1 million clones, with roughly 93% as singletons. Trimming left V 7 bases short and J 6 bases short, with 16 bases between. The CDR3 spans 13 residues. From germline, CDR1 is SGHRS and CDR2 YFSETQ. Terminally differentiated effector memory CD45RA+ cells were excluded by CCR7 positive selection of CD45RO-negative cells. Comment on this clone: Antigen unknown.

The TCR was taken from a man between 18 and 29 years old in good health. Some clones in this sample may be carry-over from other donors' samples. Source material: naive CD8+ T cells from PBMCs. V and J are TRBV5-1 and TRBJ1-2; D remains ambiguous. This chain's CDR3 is CASGPPPGDGYTF. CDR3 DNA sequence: TGCGCCAGCGGGCCACCCCCGGGAGATGGCTACACCTTC.